Listed here are 25 T cell receptor beta chains from one sample, sequenced in a study of blood T cells in healthy people across ages. Next came a second PCR, run for about 7 to 12 cycles, which used a sample-barcoded 5' primer along with a J-beta primer mix. TCRdb recomputed calls from the 5' RACE reads with MiXCR, one row per CDR3 protein. The data contain roughly 2 million distinct CDR3 sequences, roughly 49% of them singletons. Sequencing input: blood. These TCRs come from a woman aged 40 to 49 in good health.

This clonotype showed up just once. The chain couples TRBV15 to TRBJ2-7; no definite D call. The germline V gene encodes CDR1 LNHNV and CDR2 YYDKDF (reference sequence). The CDR3 is made up of 14 amino acids. The V end was cut by 0 bases, the J end by 2 bases, with 8 bases between. As DNA, the CDR3 is TGTGCCACCAGCAGAGACGGCAGCGCCTACGAGCAGTACTTC. Its translation: CATSRDGSAYEQYF.

This clonotype was picked up many times. This sequence joins TRBV29-1 and TRBJ2-7; 9 bases are shared with TRBD1. CDR3 length equals 13 residues. CDR1 and CDR2 (germline): SQVTM, ANQGSEA. Trimming removed 7 bases from V and 5 bases from J; junction bases left unmatched: 9. CDR3 sequence: CSAKTGGPNEQYF. CDR3 coding DNA: TGCAGCGCCAAGACAGGGGGACCCAACGAGCAGTACTTC.

The rearrangement joins TRBV2 to TRBJ2-7; D is possibly TRBD1 or TRBD2 (5 bases each). CDR1 SNHLY and CDR2 FYNNEI come from the germline V gene. CDR3 size: 13 residues. The V end was cut by 4 bases, the J end by 4 bases, with 11 bases between. CDR3: CASSGDGRYEQYF. The DNA for the CDR3 is TGTGCCAGCAGTGGGGACGGGCGGTACGAGCAGTACTTC.

This clonotype was observed a handful of times. The chain couples TRBV4-1 to TRBJ2-5; 8 positions agree with TRBD2. Germline assignment: CDR1 MGHRA and CDR2 YSYEKL. Trimming removed 3 bases from V and 2 bases from J; junction bases left unmatched: 11. The CDR3 spans 17 residues. CDR3 sequence (DNA): TGCGCCAGCAGCCATAATCCTCCGGGGGGGTTACAAGAGACCCAGTACTTC. It translates to CASSHNPPGGLQETQYF.

The chain has TRBV29-1 and TRBJ2-3; TRBD2 aligns across 8 bases. V was clipped by 6 bases and J by 0 bases; unmatched bases: 2. CDR1 is SQVTM and CDR2 is ANQGSEA in the germline V gene. This CDR3 is built from 13 residues. For the CDR3, the DNA is TGCAGCGTAATAGCGGGGAGCACAGATACGCAGTATTTT. Translated, it gives CSVIAGSTDTQYF.

This clonotype was seen a handful of times. This chain connects TRBV7-2 to TRBJ1-1; no clear D. V dropped 1 base and J dropped 8 bases, with 11 bases sitting between them. Germline V gene data show CDR1 as SGHTA and CDR2 as FQGNSA. The length of the CDR3 is 13 residues. The chain's CDR3 is CASSLGTGREAFF. DNA for the CDR3: TGTGCCAGCAGCTTAGGCACGGGGAGAGAAGCTTTCTTT.

This sequence joins TRBV6-2 or TRBV6-3 and TRBJ2-1; D is perhaps TRBD1 or TRBD2 (5 bases each). There are 14 residues in the CDR3. Germline V gene sequence: CDR1 MNHEY, CDR2 SVGEGT. The germline V and J ends were trimmed by 7 bases and 7 bases, with 17 bases remaining between them. CDR3 protein: CASKVRGHWNEQFF. DNA of the CDR3: TGTGCCAGCAAGGTGAGGGGCCATTGGAATGAGCAGTTCTTC.

The V gene is TRBV2, the J gene TRBJ2-3, with D possibly being TRBD1 (6 bases). The V gene lost 6 bases and the J gene lost 0 bases, with 16 bases spanning the gap. The germline V gene encodes CDR1 SNHLY and CDR2 FYNNEI. The CDR3 has 16 amino acids. The CDR3 DNA follows: TGTGCCAGCAGGCTGAACAGGGTCATAAGCACAGATACGCAGTATTTT. Translation gives CASRLNRVISTDTQYF. Full variable domain (missing parts from reference TRBV2 and TRBJ2-3): EPEVTQTPSHQVTQMGQEVILRCVPISNHLYFYWYRQILGQKVEFLVSFYNNEISEKSEIFDDQFSVERPDGSNFTLKIRSTKLEDSAMYFCASRLNRVISTDTQYFGPGTRLTVL.

This clonotype was detected only a few times. The J gene is TRBJ1-1, the V gene TRBV6-2 or TRBV6-3, with 7 bases aligning to TRBD1. CDR1 and CDR2 (germline): MNHEY, SVGEGT. There are 13 residues in the CDR3. V gave up 8 bases and J gave up 1 base; unmatched junction bases: 4. CDR3 nucleotide sequence: TGTGCCAGCCGGGACAGCTCGAACACTGAAGCTTTCTTT. This sequence encodes CASRDSSNTEAFF.

Here the CDR3 reads CASSPHREGTEAFF. As DNA, the CDR3 is TGTGCCAGCAGCCCCCATCGGGAGGGCACTGAAGCTTTCTTT. The chain couples TRBV6-2 or TRBV6-3 to TRBJ1-1, with D uncertain. The CDR3 sequence is 14 residues long. The V and J ends lost 6 bases and 4 bases respectively, with 15 bases between them. Germline CDR1 reads MNHEY; CDR2 reads SVGEGT.

This clonotype came up a few times. The V call is TRBV29-1, the J call TRBJ2-7; tentative D call: TRBD2 (5 bases). The CDR3 runs to 13 residues. Germline V gives CDR1 SQVTM, CDR2 ANQGSEA. The V gene lost 2 bases and the J gene lost 7 bases, with 15 bases spanning the gap. In nucleotides, the CDR3 is TGCAGCGTTGAATCTTACGAGGGATGGGAGCAGTACTTC. It encodes CSVESYEGWEQYF.

This clonotype was observed many times. The chain employs TRBV25-1 and TRBJ1-2, with 7 nucleotides matching TRBD1. Germline values: CDR1 MGHDK, CDR2 SYGVNS. V dropped 6 bases and J dropped 4; count of bases not matched to a gene: 2. The CDR3 has 12 amino acids. The CDR3 DNA is TGTGCCAGCAGCGGGACAGCCTATGGCTACACCTTC. Residues: CASSGTAYGYTF.

Note on this clonotype: One junction end disagrees with the germline gene, perhaps due to a read error. CDR3 DNA sequence: TGTGCCAGCAGTCGACCTAGCCCCCTCTCCTACGAACAGTACTTC. Residues: CASSRPSPLSYEQYF. The chain joins TRBV28 to TRBJ2-7; a weak D match, TRBD2 (5 bases). The CDR3 covers 15 residues. Germline V lookup: CDR1 MDHEN, CDR2 SYDVKM. Based on the CDR3 plus reference TRBV28 and TRBJ2-7, the full variable domain is DVKVTQSSRYLVKRTGEKVFLECVQDMDHENMFWYRQDPGLGLRLIYFSYDVKMKEKGDIPEGYSVSREKKERFSLILESASTNQTSMYLCASSRPSPLSYEQYFGPGTRLTVT.

This chain links TRBV20-1 with TRBJ2-5; the D is unclear. The CDR3 spans 14 residues. Germline lookup yields CDR1 DFQATT and CDR2 SNEGSKA (reference sequence). V gave up 0 bases and J gave up 4 bases, with 12 bases separating them. CDR3 residues: CSAREPQTTETQYF. The CDR3 DNA is TGCAGTGCTAGAGAGCCCCAGACGACAGAGACCCAGTACTTC.

Regarding this clonotype: Its ends do not fully match the called genes, so a read error is possible. This chain links TRBV20-1 with TRBJ2-3; possibly TRBD2 for D (6 bases). This CDR3 is built from 12 residues. CDR1 and CDR2 from the germline V gene are DFQATT and SNEGSKA (reference sequence). For the CDR3, the DNA is TGCAGTGCTAGGCGGAGGGCAGATGCGCAGTATTTT. This encodes CSARRRADAQYF.

The V and J genes are TRBV28 and TRBJ2-1; TRBD2 is a possible D gene (5 bases). Per germline, CDR1 MDHEN and CDR2 SYDVKM. This CDR3 has 14 amino acids. V was shortened by 1 base and J by 4 bases, with 8 bases between the two germline ends. The CDR3 DNA reads TGTGCCAGCAGTTTATCGGGGATGTACAATGAGCAGTTCTTC. Residues: CASSLSGMYNEQFF. The full variable domain, completed using reference TRBV28 and TRBJ2-1, is DVKVTQSSRYLVKRTGEKVFLECVQDMDHENMFWYRQDPGLGLRLIYFSYDVKMKEKGDIPEGYSVSREKKERFSLILESASTNQTSMYLCASSLSGMYNEQFFGPGTRLTVL.

The chain recombines TRBV27 with TRBJ2-7; 11 bases align to TRBD1. J lost 6 bases, V lost 5 bases, and 6 bases had no gene match. The CDR3 is 14 residues long. CDR1 is MNHEY, CDR2 SMNVEV, per germline (reference sequence). The CDR3 DNA reads TGTGCCAGCAGTCTCCTCGGGACAGGGGGCGAGCAGTACTTC. Translation gives CASSLLGTGGEQYF.

This clonotype was detected only once. The chain links TRBV15 to TRBJ1-6; 7 nucleotides match TRBD1. The CDR3 has 12 residues. Per the germline V gene, CDR1 is LNHNV and CDR2 is YYDKDF (reference sequence). The V and J ends lost 9 bases and 14 bases, in that order; junction bases with no gene match: 10. The CDR3 sequence is CATASRGGALHF. The CDR3 coding sequence is TGTGCCACTGCAAGCAGGGGGGGTGCCCTCCACTTT.

This chain links TRBV5-1 with TRBJ2-2; the D is unclear. V gave up 1 base and J gave up 2 bases, with 12 bases separating them. CDR1 is SGHRS and CDR2 is YFSETQ in the germline V gene. The CDR3 length is 16 residues. The DNA of the CDR3 is TGCGCCAGCAGCTTGCGCCAGTCGCTAAACACCGGGGAGCTGTTTTTT. Its protein is CASSLRQSLNTGELFF.

This clonotype has only a few counts. The chain joins TRBV20-1 to TRBJ2-5; 11 nucleotides line up with TRBD2. The CDR3 spans 12 residues. Germline trimming cut 6 bases from V and 5 bases from J; bases unmatched to any gene: 2. Germline-derived CDR1 and CDR2 are DFQATT and SNEGSKA (reference sequence). The CDR3 nucleotides read TGCAGTGCCATAGCGGGGGGGGAGACCCAGTACTTC. Translating it yields CSAIAGGETQYF.

The table lists this clonotype with a few counts. This chain uses TRBV4-3 with TRBJ1-1, with a possible D match to TRBD1 (5 bases). Per the germline V gene, CDR1 is LGHNA and CDR2 is YSLEER. The V end was cut by 2 bases, the J end by 1 base, with 14 bases between. The CDR3 is made up of 16 amino acids. In DNA form, the CDR3 reads TGCGCCAGCAGCCAAACAGGACGGATAAAGAACACTGAAGCTTTCTTT. Its protein is CASSQTGRIKNTEAFF.

The gene calls are TRBV7-9 and TRBJ2-3; TRBD1 matches at 11 bases. The ends lost 5 bases at V and 0 bases at J; junction bases unmatched: 4. The CDR3 has 16 residues. Germline CDR1 and CDR2: SEHNR and FQNEAQ (reference sequence). CDR3 nucleotide sequence: TGTGCCAGCAGCATTGGGACAGGGGGAAGCACAGATACGCAGTATTTT. Amino acid sequence: CASSIGTGGSTDTQYF.

This clonotype was seen only once. V usage is TRBV19 and J usage is TRBJ2-5; TRBD2 aligns across 10 bases. Germline V gene lookup returns CDR1 LNHDA and CDR2 SQIVND (reference sequence). V trimming: 5 bases; J trimming: 11 bases; junction bases outside the gene matches: 17. The CDR3 is 16 residues long. This CDR3 is CASSAGVVAGGNEQYF. DNA of the CDR3: TGTGCCAGTAGTGCGGGGGTAGTAGCGGGGGGCAATGAGCAGTACTTC. Full variable domain (missing parts from reference TRBV19 and TRBJ2-5): DGGITQSPKYLFRKEGQNVTLSCEQNLNHDAMYWYRQDPGQGLRLIYYSQIVNDFQKGDIAEGYSVSREKKESFPLTVTSAQKNPTAFYLCASSAGVVAGGNEQYFGPGTRLLVL.

The chain links TRBV6-1 to TRBJ2-1; the D gene could be TRBD1 or TRBD2 (5 bases each). The V end was cut by 6 bases, the J end by 10 bases, with 19 bases between. Per germline, CDR1 MNHNS and CDR2 SASEGT. This CDR3 has 14 residues. In nucleotides, the CDR3 is TGTGCCAGCAGACCCGGGACGGATTTCTGGGAGCAGTTCTTC. Translating it yields CASRPGTDFWEQFF.

This chain connects TRBV7-9 to TRBJ2-1; D might be TRBD2 (5 bases). Trimming cost V 5 bases and J 12 bases, with 14 bases left between them. The CDR3 contains 12 residues. Germline V CDR1 and CDR2: SEHNR, FQNEAQ (reference sequence). This CDR3 reads CASSPADRGQFF. DNA for the CDR3: TGTGCCAGCAGCCCTGCTGATCGGGGGCAGTTCTTC. Complete variable domain (other parts from reference TRBV7-9 and TRBJ2-1): DTGVSQNPRHKITKRGQNVTFRCDPISEHNRLYWYRQTLGQGPEFLTYFQNEAQLEKSRLLSDRFSAERPKGSFSTLEIQRTEQGDSAMYLCASSPADRGQFFGPGTRLTVL.